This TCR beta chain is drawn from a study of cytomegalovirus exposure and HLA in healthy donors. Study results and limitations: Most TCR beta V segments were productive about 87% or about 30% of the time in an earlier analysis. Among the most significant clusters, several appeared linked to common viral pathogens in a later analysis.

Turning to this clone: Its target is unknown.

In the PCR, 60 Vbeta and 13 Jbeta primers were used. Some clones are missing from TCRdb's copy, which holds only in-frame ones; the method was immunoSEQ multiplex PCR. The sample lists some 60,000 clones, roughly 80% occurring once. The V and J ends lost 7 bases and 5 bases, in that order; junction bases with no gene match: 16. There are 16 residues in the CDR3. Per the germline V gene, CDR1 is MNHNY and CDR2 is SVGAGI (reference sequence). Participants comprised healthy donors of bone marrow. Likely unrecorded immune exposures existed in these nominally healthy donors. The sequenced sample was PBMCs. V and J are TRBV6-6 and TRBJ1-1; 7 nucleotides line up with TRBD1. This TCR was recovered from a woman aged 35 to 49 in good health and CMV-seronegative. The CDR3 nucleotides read TGTGCCAGCACTCCCGAGGGGGCCAGGGTCGGAACTGAAGCTTTCTTT. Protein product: CASTPEGARVGTEAFF.